The rows below give T cell receptor beta chains drawn from one sample of a study of glioma-infiltrating T cells after dendritic cell vaccination. Generated by immunoSEQ multiplex PCR, the TCRdb table keeps only in-frame clones and is missing some. The top ten hold around 2.6% of the sample, which has some 110,000 clones, nearly 90% seen once. This specimen consisted of blood, obtained after dendritic cell vaccination. The receptors shown here come from a human donor with glioblastoma. Both conserved end residues are part of each CDR3. A D gene is named only where the DNA matches it firmly. Size is stated for part of the rows, as once, few or many counts, or as a class when the clone is expanded.

abundance	j_gene	v_gene	d_gene	CDR3aa	CDR3nt
few	TRBJ2-2	TRBV7-9	-	CASRRQAGELFF	TGTGCCAGCAGGCGACAGGCCGGGGAGCTGTTTTTT
-	TRBJ2-1	TRBV6-5	TRBD2	CASRTSGGANEQFF	TGTGCCAGCAGAACCAGCGGGGGGGCCAATGAGCAGTTCTTC
-	TRBJ2-7	TRBV6-1	-	CASSPPRSLYEQYF	TGTGCCAGCAGCCCCCCCCGGTCCCTTTACGAGCAGTACTTC
few	TRBJ1-5	TRBV4-1	-	CASSQPGFINQPQHF	TGCGCCAGCAGCCAACCGGGATTCATCAATCAGCCCCAGCATTTT
few	TRBJ1-6	TRBV6-6	-	CASSPFKGENSPLHF	TGTGCCAGCAGTCCCTTCAAGGGAGAGAATTCCCCCCTCCACTTT
-	TRBJ2-7	TRBV5-4	-	CASSLEGSSYEQYF	TGTGCCAGCAGCTTGGAAGGGAGCTCCTACGAGCAGTACTTC
-	TRBJ2-5	TRBV5-1	TRBD2	CASSLSGRAQETQYF	TGCGCCAGCAGCCTTAGCGGGAGGGCCCAAGAGACCCAGTACTTC
once	TRBJ2-4	TRBV9	-	CASSVAGNAKNIQYF	TGTGCCAGCAGCGTAGCGGGTAACGCCAAAAACATTCAGTACTTC
-	TRBJ1-2	TRBV19	TRBD1	CASSATGTGPQPTDPNYGYTF	TGTGCCAGTAGTGCTACCGGGACAGGGCCCCAACCAACGGACCCTAACTATGGCTACACCTTC
-	TRBJ1-4	TRBV7-9	TRBD1	CASSWGTGVNEKLFF	TGTGCCAGCAGCTGGGGGACAGGGGTTAATGAAAAACTGTTTTTT
-	TRBJ2-1	TRBV7-2	TRBD1	CASSLSGGRYNEQFF	TGTGCCAGCAGCTTATCAGGGGGAAGATACAATGAGCAGTTCTTC
-	TRBJ2-7	TRBV6-5	TRBD1	CASSYGQGGGYEQYF	TGTGCCAGCAGTTACGGACAGGGAGGCGGGTACGAGCAGTACTTC